Below are 29 T cell receptor beta chains sequenced from a single sample in a study of T cells after yellow fever vaccination. TCRdb reprocessed the 5' RACE reads via MiXCR and lists one record per CDR3 protein. The sample consists of about 300,000 distinct CDR3 sequences, around 9.3% of them appearing once. The sample here was CD4+ T cells sorted from PBMCs, taken 5 days after the yellow fever booster vaccination. The receptors stem from a man aged 18 to 30 who received the YFV17D yellow fever vaccine.

V usage is TRBV7-8 and J usage is TRBJ1-2, with D maybe TRBD1 (5 bases). Per germline, CDR1 SGHVS and CDR2 FQNEAQ. Trimming cost V 2 bases and J 4 bases, with 8 bases left between them. The CDR3 runs 13 residues. CDR3 protein: CASSLSDSYGYTF. CDR3 bases: TGTGCCAGCAGCTTAAGTGACAGCTATGGCTACACCTTC.

This clonotype was observed a few times. The chain joins TRBV6-1 to TRBJ2-3, with 11 bases matching TRBD2. The CDR3 runs 17 residues. Germline CDR1 MNHNS, CDR2 SASEGT. V trimming: 3 bases; J trimming: 3 bases; junction bases outside the gene matches: 8. The CDR3 DNA is TGTGCCAGCAGTGACTCACTTCGACTAGCGGGGACAGATACGCAGTATTTT. It is translated as CASSDSLRLAGTDTQYF.

This chain joins TRBV20-1 and TRBJ1-6; 9 nucleotides align to TRBD1. The CDR3 length is 14 residues. The germline gives CDR1 DFQATT, CDR2 SNEGSKA (reference sequence). J gave up 7 bases and V 6 bases, and 7 bases lay outside the gene matches. CDR3 loop: CSASPGQGNSPLHF. The CDR3 coding sequence is TGCAGTGCGAGTCCGGGACAGGGAAATTCACCCCTCCACTTT.

The J gene is TRBJ1-4, the V gene TRBV24-1; D is perhaps TRBD1 (6 bases). This CDR3 region has 16 residues. Germline V gene lookup returns CDR1 KGHDR and CDR2 SFDVKD. V was trimmed by 6 bases and J by 0 bases, leaving 13 bases between them. CDR3 sequence: CATSTDSIATNEKLFF. In DNA, the CDR3 is TGTGCCACCAGTACGGACAGTATCGCAACTAATGAAAAACTGTTTTTT.

The chain links TRBV27 to TRBJ2-2; perhaps TRBD2 as D (7 bases). CDR1 and CDR2 from the germline V gene are MNHEY and SMNVEV (reference sequence). Trimming took 2 bases from V and 1 from J, leaving 14 bases between them. This CDR3 is built from 17 residues. CDR3 in amino acids: CASSLRGGGWNTGELFF. CDR3 nucleotides: TGTGCCAGCAGTTTAAGGGGAGGGGGGTGGAACACCGGGGAGCTGTTTTTT.

The J gene is TRBJ1-1, the V gene TRBV10-2; D is perhaps TRBD1 (5 bases). V was pared by 8 bases and J by 4 bases, with 11 bases between. The CDR3 loop spans 12 amino acids. CDR1 is WSHSY, CDR2 SAAADI, per germline. The CDR3 coding sequence is TGCGCCAGCCGCTTAGGGACCACTGAAGCTTTCTTT. Residues: CASRLGTTEAFF.

The CDR3 DNA is TGTGCCAGCAGCCCGGAGGGCTTGAACACCGGGGAGCTGTTTTTT. Residues: CASSPEGLNTGELFF. The gene calls are TRBV11-1 and TRBJ2-2; D might be TRBD2 (6 bases). CDR3 size: 15 residues. Trimming pared 5 bases from V and 1 base from J, leaving 11 bases between. Per germline, CDR1 SGHAT and CDR2 FQDESV (reference sequence).

The sample holds a few counts of this clonotype. This sequence joins TRBV7-2 and TRBJ2-3; weak D call: TRBD2 (5 bases). The V gene lost 2 bases and the J gene lost 4 bases, with 10 bases spanning the gap. The germline gives CDR1 SGHTA, CDR2 FQGNSA. This CDR3 has 14 amino acids. The CDR3 sequence is CASSLTEVADTQYF. CDR3 DNA sequence: TGTGCCAGCAGCTTAACGGAGGTCGCAGATACGCAGTATTTT. The entire variable domain, with the rest obtained from reference TRBV7-2 and TRBJ2-3, is as follows: GAGVSQSPSNKVTEKGKDVELRCDPISGHTALYWYRQSLGQGLEFLIYFQGNSAPDKSGLPSDRFSAERTGGSVSTLTIQRTQQEDSAVYLCASSLTEVADTQYFGPGTRLTVL.

This clonotype was detected ten times or more. The chain employs TRBV2 and TRBJ2-4; D is possibly TRBD2 (5 bases). The ends were cut back, 3 bases at V and 0 bases at J, with 6 bases in the middle. Germline CDR1 reads SNHLY; CDR2 reads FYNNEI. This CDR3 has 14 amino acids. The CDR3 here is CASSDGLAKNIQYF. CDR3 in DNA: TGTGCCAGCAGTGACGGACTAGCCAAAAACATTCAGTACTTC. The whole variable domain, filled in from reference TRBV2 and TRBJ2-4, reads EPEVTQTPSHQVTQMGQEVILRCVPISNHLYFYWYRQILGQKVEFLVSFYNNEISEKSEIFDDQFSVERPDGSNFTLKIRSTKLEDSAMYFCASSDGLAKNIQYFGAGTRLSVL.

V is TRBV7-2 and J is TRBJ1-3; D is uncertain. With 5 bases removed from V and 4 bases from J, the gap between germline ends came to 9 bases. The CDR3 has 13 residues. Germline V gene lookup returns CDR1 SGHTA and CDR2 FQGNSA. CDR3 sequence (DNA): TGTGCCAGCAGCCTGTCCTTAGGAAACACCATATATTTT. Residues: CASSLSLGNTIYF.

This clonotype was observed many times. The chain links TRBV7-2 to TRBJ2-3, with 7 bases fitting TRBD2. The V gene's germline CDR1 is SGHTA and CDR2 FQGNSA. This CDR3 region has 13 residues. V dropped 5 bases and J dropped 5; count of bases not matched to a gene: 4. The CDR3 loop is CASSGGGGDTQYF. The CDR3 region has the DNA TGTGCCAGCAGCGGGGGGGGAGGAGATACGCAGTATTTT.

This clonotype was observed many times. The chain links TRBV5-1 to TRBJ2-2; 8 positions match TRBD2. Trimming at V came to 4 bases and at J to 0 bases, leaving 5 bases not matched to a gene. The germline gives CDR1 SGHRS, CDR2 YFSETQ. The CDR3 has 16 amino acids. CDR3 sequence reads: CASSHTSGANTGELFF. The CDR3 nucleotides are TGCGCCAGCAGCCACACTAGCGGCGCGAACACCGGGGAGCTGTTTTTT.

The gene calls are TRBV18 and TRBJ1-3; D gene unclear. Germline V gene data show CDR1 as KGHSH and CDR2 as LQKENI. The CDR3 spans 14 residues. Deletions cut 8 bases from V and 0 bases from J, with 11 bases between. The CDR3 DNA follows: TGTGCCAGCAACCGGGATAACTCTGGAAACACCATATATTTT. Amino acids: CASNRDNSGNTIYF.

This clonotype was observed a few times. The J gene is TRBJ2-4, the V gene TRBV24-1; TRBD1 matches at 8 bases. The CDR3 spans 14 residues. The germline gives CDR1 KGHDR, CDR2 SFDVKD. J was trimmed by 3 bases and V by 4 bases; bases with no gene match: 1. Written as DNA, the CDR3 is TGTGCCACCAGTGACGGACAGGGCAAAAACATTCAGTACTTC. Residues: CATSDGQGKNIQYF.

This clonotype was seen a few times. This chain uses TRBV7-2 with TRBJ1-4, with D unresolved. Between the trimmed V and J ends, which lost 1 base and 5 bases, there was a span of 8 bases. This CDR3 has 14 residues. Germline CDR1 and CDR2: SGHTA and FQGNSA. In DNA, the CDR3 is TGTGCCAGCAGCTTAGGTGGGCACAATGAAAAACTGTTTTTT. This encodes CASSLGGHNEKLFF.

At least ten counts were recorded for this clonotype. The chain recombines TRBV20-1 with TRBJ2-1; 10 bases fit TRBD2. The ends lost 3 bases at V and 9 bases at J; junction bases unmatched: 5. Per the germline V gene, CDR1 is DFQATT and CDR2 is SNEGSKA (reference sequence). This CDR3 has 13 amino acids. The CDR3 bases are TGCAGTGCTAGTAAAGCGGGGGGGACTGAGCAGTTCTTC. It translates to CSASKAGGTEQFF.

The table lists this clonotype with a few counts. J is TRBJ2-2 and V is TRBV12-3 or TRBV12-4; D possibly matches TRBD1 or TRBD2 (5 bases each). The CDR3 spans 14 residues. V dropped 10 bases and J dropped 6 bases, with 18 bases sitting between them. CDR3 region: CATQSGQYAGELFF. CDR3 coding DNA: TGTGCCACCCAATCGGGGCAATACGCCGGGGAGCTGTTTTTT.

The table lists this clonotype with many counts. The V gene is TRBV6-1, the J gene TRBJ2-3; D is perhaps TRBD1 (5 bases). The CDR3 is made up of 17 amino acids. Deletions cut 6 bases from V and 2 bases from J, with 21 bases between. CDR1 is MNHNS, CDR2 SASEGT, per germline. CDR3 DNA sequence: TGTGCCAGCAGCTCTCGGCAGGGAAAAGTGGACACAGATACGCAGTATTTT. Its protein product is CASSSRQGKVDTDTQYF.

This clonotype has more than one count but fewer than ten. This chain links TRBV6-1 with TRBJ1-5; no definite D call. The germline V and J ends were trimmed by 2 bases and 5 bases, with 10 bases remaining between them. CDR3 length equals 14 residues. The germline V gene encodes CDR1 MNHNS and CDR2 SASEGT. CDR3 amino acids: CASSERGVYQPQHF. Written as DNA, the CDR3 is TGTGCCAGCAGTGAACGTGGCGTCTATCAGCCCCAGCATTTT.

This clonotype was recorded once. V and J are TRBV20-1 and TRBJ2-5; D unclear. V was pared by 1 base and J by 0 bases, with 12 bases between. The CDR3 is 15 residues long. The V gene's germline CDR1 is DFQATT and CDR2 SNEGSKA (reference sequence). The CDR3 protein is CSARGTRRYQETQYF. The CDR3 DNA follows: TGCAGTGCTAGAGGTACTCGACGGTACCAAGAGACCCAGTACTTC.

Points on this clonotype: One junction end does not reproduce the germline sequence, and a read error may be involved. The chain links TRBV5-1 to TRBJ1-4, with 8 nucleotides matching TRBD1. The germline V gene encodes CDR1 SGHRS and CDR2 YFSETQ. The CDR3 runs to 18 residues. The CDR3 region has the DNA TGCGCCAGCAGCTTGGAGACAGGGGCTGGCGCAACTAATGAAAAAGTGTTTTTT. Protein sequence: CASSLETGAGATNEKVFF.

This clonotype was detected only a few times. V and J are TRBV9 and TRBJ1-3; no clear D gene. The CDR3 has 14 amino acids. With 7 bases removed from V and 1 base from J, the gap between germline ends came to 12 bases. Germline values: CDR1 SGDLS, CDR2 YYNGEE. The CDR3 here is CASAPGRSGNTIYF. In nucleotides, the CDR3 is TGTGCCAGCGCTCCGGGGAGGTCTGGAAACACCATATATTTT.

The chain employs TRBV3-1 and TRBJ2-2; D gene ambiguous. The CDR3 totals 15 residues. The germline gives CDR1 LGHDT, CDR2 YNNKEL (reference sequence). Trimming cost V 4 bases and J 2 bases, with 11 bases left between them. DNA for the CDR3: TGTGCCAGCAGCCTCACAAGAATTAACACCGGGGAGCTGTTTTTT. As protein: CASSLTRINTGELFF. The variable domain in full, completed from reference TRBV3-1 and TRBJ2-2, reads DTAVSQTPKYLVTQMGNDKSIKCEQNLGHDTMYWYKQDSKKFLKIMFSYNNKELIINETVPNRFSPKSPDKAHLNLHINSLELGDSAVYFCASSLTRINTGELFFGEGSRLTVL.

V is TRBV5-1 and J is TRBJ2-1; 10 nucleotides align to TRBD1. Germline CDR1 is SGHRS and CDR2 is YFSETQ. After removal of 7 bases from V and 4 bases from J, the junction contained 5 bases not matched to a gene. This CDR3 comprises 14 residues. Here the CDR3 reads CASVRQGAYNEQFF. CDR3 in DNA: TGCGCCAGCGTGAGACAGGGGGCTTACAATGAGCAGTTCTTC.

The chain recombines TRBV6-1 with TRBJ1-2; tentative D call: TRBD1 (6 bases). V dropped 5 bases and J dropped 10 bases, with 14 bases sitting between them. Germline V CDR1 and CDR2: MNHNS, SASEGT. The CDR3 is made up of 12 amino acids. The CDR3 loop reads CASSPQGRDYTF. The CDR3 DNA follows: TGTGCCAGCAGTCCGCAGGGGCGCGACTACACCTTC.

This clonotype was seen a few times. The V and J genes are TRBV20-1 and TRBJ2-1; D gene uncertain. The V and J ends lost 5 bases and 3 bases respectively, with 14 bases between them. CDR1 is DFQATT and CDR2 is SNEGSKA in the germline V gene (reference sequence). This CDR3 spans 14 amino acids. The CDR3 loop is CSAPPGPFYNEQFF. The CDR3 DNA reads TGCAGTGCTCCCCCCGGGCCGTTCTACAATGAGCAGTTCTTC.

This clonotype came up a few times. The V and J genes are TRBV4-3 and TRBJ2-7, with D maybe TRBD2 (6 bases). Germline V gene lookup returns CDR1 LGHNA and CDR2 YSLEER. The V end was cut by 5 bases, the J end by 0 bases, with 20 bases between. The CDR3 consists of 17 residues. The CDR3 reads CASSERISGTVSYEQYF. The CDR3 region has the DNA TGCGCCAGCAGCGAAAGAATCTCCGGGACTGTCTCCTACGAGCAGTACTTC.

This chain connects TRBV15 to TRBJ2-7; no firm D call. This CDR3 region has 18 residues. Germline CDR1 is LNHNV and CDR2 is YYDKDF (reference sequence). V lost 0 bases to trimming and J lost 1 base, with 19 bases between them. In DNA, the CDR3 is TGTGCCACCAGCAGAGATTTGGGCTTTCGTCAGGCATCCTACGAGCAGTACGTC. Its protein is CATSRDLGFRQASYEQYV.

This chain links TRBV3-1 with TRBJ2-5, with 8 bases matching TRBD2. This CDR3 has 16 amino acids. Trimming removed 4 bases from V and 2 bases from J; junction bases left unmatched: 9. Looked up from germline, CDR1 is LGHDT and CDR2 is YNNKEL (reference sequence). CDR3 in amino acids: CASSPNLRGGQETQYF. The CDR3 nucleotides are TGTGCCAGCAGCCCTAACCTCCGCGGGGGGCAAGAGACCCAGTACTTC.